These 27 T cell receptor beta chains share one sample of origin, sequenced in a study of cytomegalovirus exposure and HLA in healthy donors. The primer mix had 60 Vbeta and 13 Jbeta primers. Some clones are missing from TCRdb's copy, which holds only in-frame ones; the method was immunoSEQ multiplex PCR. The sample holds 90,000 to 120,000 clones; just under 75% are singletons and the top ten take roughly 2.7%. Material for sequencing was PBMCs. The receptor set was obtained from a man in his forties or fifties in good health and CMV-seropositive.

The V gene is TRBV10-3, the J gene TRBJ1-2; 7 bases line up with TRBD1. J gave up 3 bases and V 10 bases, and 8 bases lay outside the gene matches. Per the germline V gene, CDR1 is ENHRY and CDR2 is SYGVKD. This CDR3 has 13 residues. Here the CDR3 DNA reads TGTGCCAGCACAGGGGTCTCCGACTATGGCTACACCTTC. It is translated as CASTGVSDYGYTF.

This clone was seen only once. For the CDR3, the DNA is TGTGCTAGTGGTTCTCGCTCTGGAAACACCATATATTTT. Translating gives CASGSRSGNTIYF. The rearrangement joins TRBV12-5 to TRBJ1-3; D not certain. The CDR3 spans 13 residues. Germline values: CDR1 LGHNT, CDR2 FRNRAP. Trimming stripped 4 bases from V and 0 bases from J, with 4 bases between.

The chain carries TRBV4-1 and TRBJ1-5, with D possibly matching TRBD1 (6 bases). The CDR3 sequence is 14 residues long. Germline CDR1 is MGHRA and CDR2 is YSYEKL. The germline V and J ends were trimmed by 3 bases and 5 bases, with 11 bases remaining between them. The chain's CDR3 is CASSQLQGYQPQHF. DNA for the CDR3: TGCGCCAGCAGCCAGCTACAGGGCTATCAGCCCCAGCATTTT.

This clone was found a few times. The chain links TRBV5-5 to TRBJ2-7; tentatively, D is TRBD1 (6 bases). This CDR3 spans 14 amino acids. V dropped 4 bases and J dropped 5 bases, with 16 bases sitting between them. CDR1 is SGHKS and CDR2 is YYEKEE in the germline V gene (reference sequence). CDR3 sequence reads: CASSLDSTSNEQYF. CDR3 in DNA: TGTGCCAGCAGCCTGGACAGTACAAGCAACGAGCAGTACTTC.

This chain connects TRBV30 to TRBJ2-7; TRBD2 matches at 9 bases. CDR3 length: 16 residues. With 0 bases clipped from V and 2 bases from J, the junction kept 8 bases outside the gene matches. Germline loops: CDR1 GTSNPN, CDR2 SVGIG (reference sequence). The CDR3 sequence: CAWSVAGTSSPYEQYF. The DNA for the CDR3 is TGTGCCTGGAGTGTAGCTGGGACTAGCAGTCCCTACGAGCAGTACTTC.

The J gene is TRBJ1-2, the V gene TRBV6-5; D is possibly TRBD1 (5 bases). Germline V gene sequence: CDR1 MNHEY, CDR2 SVGAGI. The CDR3 consists of 14 residues. Trimming left V 4 bases short and J 8 bases short, with 17 bases between. The CDR3 sequence is CASSSWGGNGGYTF. The CDR3 DNA reads as TGTGCCAGCAGTTCATGGGGGGGGAACGGAGGCTACACCTTC.

The chain recombines TRBV4-2 with TRBJ1-3; 9 bases align to TRBD1. CDR1 is LGHNA, CDR2 YNFKEQ, per germline. CDR3 length equals 15 residues. Germline trimming cut 2 bases from V and 7 bases from J; bases unmatched to any gene: 6. DNA for the CDR3: TGTGCCAGCAGCCAACCGGGACAGGGAGACAACACCATATATTTT. As protein: CASSQPGQGDNTIYF.

This chain uses TRBV5-1 with TRBJ2-7, with TRBD2 identical over 15 bases. The CDR3 is 18 amino acids. Germline V gene data show CDR1 as SGHRS and CDR2 as YFSETQ. J gave up 0 bases and V 4 bases, and 8 bases lay outside the gene matches. CDR3 DNA sequence: TGCGCCAGCAGCCAGCCGGGACTAGCGGGAGGCTACTCCTACGAGCAGTACTTC. Protein sequence: CASSQPGLAGGYSYEQYF.

The gene calls are TRBV6-5 and TRBJ2-2, with D perhaps matching TRBD2 (5 bases). Germline assignment: CDR1 MNHEY and CDR2 SVGAGI. The CDR3 is made up of 12 amino acids. V was cut by 6 bases and J by 6 bases, with 8 bases left in between. The CDR3 DNA reads as TGTGCCAGCAGAGGACTCCCCGGGGAGCTGTTTTTT. This gives the protein CASRGLPGELFF.

In nucleotides, the CDR3 is TGTGCCAGCAGCCGAGGGGACAGATTAGATGGCTACACCTTC. Translation: CASSRGDRLDGYTF. The chain combines TRBV7-6 with TRBJ1-2; TRBD1 matches 7 bases. Germline lookup yields CDR1 SGHVS and CDR2 FNYEAQ. This CDR3 has 14 residues. Unmatched junction bases numbered 9, after V lost 5 bases and J lost 6 bases. Drawing the rest from reference TRBV7-6 and TRBJ1-2, the complete variable domain is GAGVSQSPRYKVTKRGQDVALRCDPISGHVSLYWYRQALGQGPEFLTYFNYEAQQDKSGLPNDRFSAERPEGSISTLTIQRTEQRDSAMYRCASSRGDRLDGYTFGSGTRLTVV.

The V gene is TRBV5-6, the J gene TRBJ2-7; 7 bases agree with TRBD2. V lost 9 bases and J lost 3; bases outside the gene matches: 9. This CDR3 has 13 residues. Germline V lookup: CDR1 SGHDT, CDR2 YYEEEE. The CDR3 spells CATVKRGLYEQYF. Written as DNA, the CDR3 is TGTGCCACCGTGAAGCGGGGACTCTACGAGCAGTACTTC.

V and J are TRBV27 and TRBJ1-1; D might be TRBD1 (5 bases). This CDR3 has 14 amino acids. V shed 2 bases and J shed 0 bases, with 7 bases lying between them. Germline CDR1 reads MNHEY; CDR2 reads SMNVEV (reference sequence). CDR3 protein: CASSLRQMNTEAFF. The DNA of the CDR3 is TGTGCCAGCAGTTTACGACAGATGAACACTGAAGCTTTCTTT.

The chain joins TRBV5-1 to TRBJ2-6; 8 nucleotides agree with TRBD1. Germline V gene sequence: CDR1 SGHRS, CDR2 YFSETQ. The V segment lost 4 bases and the J segment 1 base; nucleotides outside the gene matches: 7. The CDR3 has 17 residues. CDR3 DNA: TGCGCCAGCAGCCCAGGACAGGGCAAATCTGGGGCCAACGTCCTGACTTTC. Residues: CASSPGQGKSGANVLTF.

Only one count was recorded for this clone. This chain connects TRBV5-4 to TRBJ2-7, with 14 bases aligning to TRBD2. CDR1 is SGHNT and CDR2 is YYREEE in the germline V gene (reference sequence). The CDR3 totals 17 residues. V shed 4 bases, J shed 2 bases, and the junction held 8 bases outside the gene matches. For the CDR3, the DNA is TGTGCCAGCAGCCCCGGACTAGCGGGAGGCATACCCTACGAGCAGTACTTC. It yields the protein CASSPGLAGGIPYEQYF.

The rearrangement uses TRBV10-2 and TRBJ2-1, with 10 bases fitting TRBD2. This CDR3 has 13 amino acids. Germline V CDR1 and CDR2: WSHSY, SAAADI. The trim removed 8 bases at V and 8 bases at J, leaving 6 bases unmatched. The CDR3 loop is CASVTSGPHEQFF. The CDR3 DNA follows: TGCGCCAGCGTGACTAGCGGGCCCCATGAGCAGTTCTTC.

The chain employs TRBV4-1 and TRBJ1-2; 8 positions agree with TRBD1. Losses at the gene ends were 4 bases for V and 10 bases for J; bases not matched to a gene: 11. Germline loops: CDR1 MGHRA, CDR2 YSYEKL. CDR3 length: 14 amino acids. This chain's CDR3 is CASSLREGTGLYTF. The CDR3, as DNA: TGCGCCAGCAGCCTTAGGGAGGGGACAGGCCTCTACACCTTC.

This chain uses TRBV5-1 with TRBJ2-1, with 7 bases lining up with TRBD2. The CDR3 totals 16 residues. Germline CDR1 SGHRS, CDR2 YFSETQ. J lost 5 bases, V lost 4 bases, and 12 bases had no gene match. Here the CDR3 DNA reads TGCGCCAGCAGCCTTTTATGGGCTAGCGGTGACAATGAGCAGTTCTTC. Its protein is CASSLLWASGDNEQFF.

This CDR3 is CASTQLDPGSIQYF. CDR3 coding DNA: TGTGCCAGTACCCAACTAGATCCGGGAAGCATTCAGTACTTC. The J gene is TRBJ2-4, the V gene TRBV19; the D gene is possibly TRBD2 (5 bases). V was trimmed by 7 bases and J by 9 bases, leaving 19 bases between them. The germline gives CDR1 LNHDA, CDR2 SQIVND (reference sequence). This CDR3 region has 14 residues.

This clone was counted once. This chain joins TRBV2 and TRBJ2-7, with TRBD2 matching over 8 bases. This CDR3 has 13 residues. Germline-derived CDR1 and CDR2 are SNHLY and FYNNEI. The V segment lost 7 bases and the J segment 2 bases; nucleotides outside the gene matches: 4. DNA of the CDR3: TGTGCCAGCACGGGGGGACTAGCCTACGAGCAGTACTTC. Amino acids: CASTGGLAYEQYF.

This sequence joins TRBV5-1 and TRBJ1-3, with TRBD1 matching 8 bases. There are 16 residues in the CDR3. J gave up 2 bases and V 5 bases, and 9 bases lay outside the gene matches. Germline values: CDR1 SGHRS, CDR2 YFSETQ. The CDR3 coding sequence is TGCGCCAGCAGTTTACAGGGGGGAGGCGCTGGAAACACCATATATTTT. This codes for CASSLQGGGAGNTIYF.

CDR3: CASSLDIRTGSRETQYF. The CDR3 DNA reads TGTGCCAGCAGCTTAGACATCCGGACAGGGAGCCGAGAGACCCAGTACTTC. The J gene is TRBJ2-5, the V gene TRBV11-2; 8 bases are shared with TRBD1. The germline CDR1 and CDR2 sequences are SGHAT and FQNNGV. Trimming took 0 bases from V and 4 from J; bases not matched to a gene: 10. This CDR3 has 17 residues.

The chain combines TRBV10-3 with TRBJ2-7, with 9 bases fitting TRBD1. Germline V lookup: CDR1 ENHRY, CDR2 SYGVKD. The CDR3 consists of 14 residues. The V segment lost 6 bases and the J segment 5 bases; nucleotides outside the gene matches: 8. CDR3 bases: TGTGCCATCAGAGATCGGACAGGGGATAACGAGCAGTACTTC. Translation: CAIRDRTGDNEQYF.

CDR3 sequence reads: CASSDFSEQFF. Here the CDR3 DNA reads TGTGCCAGCAGTGATTTCTCTGAGCAGTTCTTC. The chain carries TRBV2 and TRBJ2-1; unclear D gene. V gave up 3 bases and J gave up 9 bases, with 6 bases separating them. The CDR3 runs to 11 residues. Germline V gene data show CDR1 as SNHLY and CDR2 as FYNNEI.

J is TRBJ2-5 and V is TRBV12-5, with 13 bases aligning to TRBD2. With 5 bases clipped from V and 5 bases from J, the junction kept 2 bases outside the gene matches. This CDR3 has 14 residues. Germline V lookup: CDR1 LGHNT, CDR2 FRNRAP. Here the CDR3 DNA reads TGTGCTAGTGGTCCGGGACTAGCGGGGGAGACCCAGTACTTC. Its translation: CASGPGLAGETQYF.

This chain joins TRBV5-1 and TRBJ2-5; a weak D match, TRBD1 (6 bases). From germline, CDR1 is SGHRS and CDR2 YFSETQ. V gave up 0 bases and J gave up 3 bases, with 12 bases separating them. The length of the CDR3 is 15 residues. CDR3 bases: TGCGCCAGCAGCTTGGCCCACAGGGTGGAAGAGACCCAGTACTTC. This gives the protein CASSLAHRVEETQYF.

The V gene is TRBV10-3, the J gene TRBJ1-2; D is perhaps TRBD1 (5 bases). V lost 7 bases and J lost 8, with 17 bases in between. The V gene's germline CDR1 is ENHRY and CDR2 SYGVKD. CDR3 length equals 13 residues. CDR3 region: CAITPDTRRGYTF. In DNA form, the CDR3 reads TGTGCCATCACCCCGGACACGCGCAGGGGCTACACCTTC.

This chain uses TRBV18 with TRBJ1-2; the match to TRBD1 covers 9 bases. Germline V gene sequence: CDR1 KGHSH, CDR2 LQKENI. The J segment lost 7 bases and the V segment lost 1 base, leaving 7 bases of the junction unmatched. CDR3 length: 15 residues. The CDR3 region is CASSPLQQGAAGYTF. In DNA, the CDR3 is TGTGCCAGCTCACCACTGCAACAGGGGGCAGCTGGCTACACCTTC.